This passage covers 17 T cell receptor beta chains from one sample sequenced in a study of siplizumab effects on memory and regulatory T cells. The protocol was immunoSEQ multiplex PCR, while the TCRdb copy is restricted to in-frame clones and leaves out a portion. The sample carries 75,000 to 100,000 clones, about 93% recorded once. Sample: non-Treg CD4+ T cells sorted from blood. These receptors were collected from a human donor in good health.

The chain is built from TRBV18 and TRBJ2-5; a weak D match, TRBD1 (6 bases). The CDR3 has 12 residues. Trimming cost V 8 bases and J 4 bases, with 11 bases left between them. CDR1 is KGHSH, CDR2 LQKENI, per germline. The CDR3 loop is CASQGTGETQYF. CDR3 bases: TGTGCCAGCCAGGGGACCGGAGAGACCCAGTACTTC.

The V call is TRBV5-1, the J call TRBJ1-4; D is unresolved. Germline CDR1 SGHRS, CDR2 YFSETQ. The CDR3 contains 13 residues. V gave up 4 bases and J gave up 10 bases, with 14 bases separating them. The CDR3 loop is CASSVGKDGKLFF. The CDR3 region has the DNA TGCGCCAGCAGCGTGGGAAAAGATGGAAAACTGTTTTTT.

This sequence joins TRBV11-2 and TRBJ2-7; D uncertain. Germline values: CDR1 SGHAT, CDR2 FQNNGV. CDR3 length: 16 residues. Trimming pared 2 bases from V and 3 bases from J, leaving 17 bases between. The CDR3 coding sequence is TGTGCCAGCAGCTTACGTGGTTCAGCCGCTTACTACGAGCAGTACTTC. This sequence encodes CASSLRGSAAYYEQYF.

This chain links TRBV28 with TRBJ1-3; TRBD1 is a possible D gene (5 bases). The CDR3 is 16 amino acids. Per germline, CDR1 MDHEN and CDR2 SYDVKM. V dropped 6 bases and J dropped 0 bases, with 15 bases sitting between them. The CDR3 sequence is CASRYAGGRSGNTIYF. In nucleotides, the CDR3 is TGTGCCAGCAGGTATGCCGGGGGACGCTCTGGAAACACCATATATTTT.

This clone was seen just once. This chain uses TRBV5-1 with TRBJ1-2; TRBD1 agrees at 7 bases. This CDR3 has 14 amino acids. Germline V CDR1 and CDR2: SGHRS, YFSETQ. V was clipped by 4 bases and J by 4 bases; unmatched bases: 7. The CDR3 coding sequence is TGCGCCAGCAGCCCCTCGACAGGGATCTATGGCTACACCTTC. Encoded protein: CASSPSTGIYGYTF.

V usage is TRBV18 and J usage is TRBJ1-1; 7 positions match TRBD1. Unmatched junction bases numbered 1, after V lost 3 bases and J lost 0 bases. Per germline, CDR1 KGHSH and CDR2 LQKENI. This CDR3 comprises 14 residues. The CDR3 protein is CASSPGQVNTEAFF. The CDR3 region has the DNA TGTGCCAGCTCACCTGGACAGGTGAACACTGAAGCTTTCTTT.

This clone was seen just once. The gene calls are TRBV2 and TRBJ2-7; possibly TRBD2 for D (6 bases). Between the trimmed V and J ends, which lost 7 bases and 3 bases, there was a span of 13 bases. Germline CDR1 SNHLY, CDR2 FYNNEI. This CDR3 is built from 13 residues. The CDR3 sequence: CASMEGRVYEQYF. The CDR3, as DNA: TGTGCCAGCATGGAGGGACGCGTCTACGAGCAGTACTTC. Full variable domain (outside the CDR3, taken from reference TRBV2 and TRBJ2-7): EPEVTQTPSHQVTQMGQEVILRCVPISNHLYFYWYRQILGQKVEFLVSFYNNEISEKSEIFDDQFSVERPDGSNFTLKIRSTKLEDSAMYFCASMEGRVYEQYFGPGTRLTVT.

V is TRBV5-1 and J is TRBJ2-7; D gene ambiguous. Trimming removed 4 bases from V and 2 bases from J, with 19 bases in between. This CDR3 has 16 residues. Germline V gene sequence: CDR1 SGHRS, CDR2 YFSETQ. The CDR3 region has the DNA TGCGCCAGCAGCCCTGAAGGTGGGGTAAGGACCTACGAGCAGTACTTC. Amino acids: CASSPEGGVRTYEQYF.

Details on this clone: A junction boundary mismatches the germline segment, possibly from a read error. The chain couples TRBV4-1 to TRBJ2-5, with 16 nucleotides matching TRBD2. The CDR3 extends over 14 amino acids. Germline-derived CDR1 and CDR2 are MGHRA and YSYEKL. The CDR3 DNA sequence: TGCGCCAGCAGCCAGGGGGGACTAGCGGGAGGGCCCCACTTC. Translating it yields CASSQGGLAGGPHF.

The V and J genes are TRBV6-5 and TRBJ1-2; possibly TRBD1 for D (6 bases). This CDR3 is 15 amino acids long. With 6 bases removed from V and 1 base from J, the gap between germline ends came to 15 bases. Germline V lookup: CDR1 MNHEY, CDR2 SVGAGI. For the CDR3, the DNA is TGTGCCAGCAGGCCCCCTGGACAGAGTAACTATGGCTACACCTTC. Amino acid sequence: CASRPPGQSNYGYTF.

The gene calls are TRBV5-1 and TRBJ2-2; D is unresolved. The CDR3 sequence is 13 residues long. V was trimmed by 1 base and J by 5 bases, leaving 6 bases between them. Germline CDR1 is SGHRS and CDR2 is YFSETQ. CDR3 amino acids: CASSLSVTGELFF. The CDR3 bases are TGCGCCAGCAGCTTGTCAGTTACCGGGGAGCTGTTTTTT.

This chain joins TRBV7-9 and TRBJ2-6; D is undetermined. Germline CDR1 SEHNR, CDR2 FQNEAQ (reference sequence). The CDR3 covers 13 residues. Trimming stripped 0 bases from V and 4 bases from J, with 1 base between. The CDR3 spells CASSLAGANVLTF. The CDR3 DNA is TGTGCCAGCAGCTTAGCCGGGGCCAACGTCCTGACTTTC.

This sequence joins TRBV27 and TRBJ2-3; 9 bases match TRBD2. V lost 6 bases, J lost 4 bases, and 14 bases stayed unmatched. The length of the CDR3 is 17 residues. The germline gives CDR1 MNHEY, CDR2 SMNVEV (reference sequence). The CDR3 spells CASSRPPGLASPDTQYF. The CDR3 coding sequence is TGTGCCAGCAGCCGCCCTCCGGGACTAGCTTCCCCAGATACGCAGTATTTT.

V is TRBV30 and J is TRBJ1-2; D possibly corresponds to TRBD1 (6 bases). V was clipped by 4 bases and J by 7 bases, with 7 bases between them. CDR3 length: 10 amino acids. Germline V gene sequence: CDR1 GTSNPN, CDR2 SVGIG (reference sequence). The CDR3 bases are TGTGCCTGGAAGGGGGGTGGCTACACCTTC. Translated: CAWKGGGYTF.

The J gene is TRBJ2-2, the V gene TRBV29-1, with TRBD2 matching 8 bases. Per the germline V gene, CDR1 is SQVTM and CDR2 is ANQGSEA. This CDR3 has 15 amino acids. Unmatched junction bases numbered 8, after V lost 4 bases and J lost 4 bases. CDR3 amino acids: CSVGGAGGSTGELFF. In DNA form, the CDR3 reads TGCAGCGTTGGTGGCGCGGGAGGTAGCACCGGGGAGCTGTTTTTT.

This rearrangement joins TRBV28 to TRBJ1-3, with 7 nucleotides matching TRBD1. V shed 6 bases and J 4 bases; nucleotides not matched to a gene: 6. This CDR3 is 14 amino acids long. Germline lookup yields CDR1 MDHEN and CDR2 SYDVKM. The CDR3 spells CASRRQGMGNTIYF. DNA of the CDR3: TGTGCCAGCAGGAGACAGGGTATGGGAAACACCATATATTTT.

The chain joins TRBV2 to TRBJ1-6; a weak D match, TRBD1 (6 bases). Deletions cut 9 bases from V and 4 bases from J, with 10 bases between. The CDR3 loop spans 13 amino acids. Germline assignment: CDR1 SNHLY and CDR2 FYNNEI. CDR3 loop: CASQGIYNSPLHF. In DNA form, the CDR3 reads TGTGCCAGTCAGGGGATTTATAATTCACCCCTCCACTTT. Variable domain in full (rest from reference TRBV2 and TRBJ1-6): EPEVTQTPSHQVTQMGQEVILRCVPISNHLYFYWYRQILGQKVEFLVSFYNNEISEKSEIFDDQFSVERPDGSNFTLKIRSTKLEDSAMYFCASQGIYNSPLHFGNGTRLTVT.